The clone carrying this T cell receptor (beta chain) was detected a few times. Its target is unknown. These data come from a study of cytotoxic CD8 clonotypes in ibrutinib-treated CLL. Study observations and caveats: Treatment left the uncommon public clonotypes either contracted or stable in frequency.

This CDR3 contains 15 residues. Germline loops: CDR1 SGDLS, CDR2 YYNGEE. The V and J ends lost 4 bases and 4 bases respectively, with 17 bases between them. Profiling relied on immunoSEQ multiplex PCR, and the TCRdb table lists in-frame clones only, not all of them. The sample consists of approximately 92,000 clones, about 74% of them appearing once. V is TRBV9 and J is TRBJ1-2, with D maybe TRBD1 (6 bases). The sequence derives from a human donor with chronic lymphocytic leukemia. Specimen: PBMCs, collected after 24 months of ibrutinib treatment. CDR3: CASSLTSGGAYGYTF. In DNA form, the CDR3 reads TGTGCCAGCAGCCTTACTTCGGGGGGCGCCTATGGCTACACCTTC.